This TCR beta chain was documented in a study of T cell responses to AZD1222 COVID-19 vaccine. V dropped 0 bases and J dropped 4; count of bases not matched to a gene: 6. Germline V gene lookup returns CDR1 SGHRS and CDR2 YFSETQ. This CDR3 contains 16 residues. Method: immunoSEQ multiplex PCR; TCRdb's copy keeps in-frame clones and lacks some. The sample includes more than 120,000 clones, approximately 89% of them seen just once. Study results and limitations: Unmutated variant regions are reportedly targeted by nearly half of spike-specific TCRs.

As to this clone: Its matching antigen is unknown.

Sequenced material: peripheral blood, taken 28 days after the second AZD1222 dose. This TCR was recovered from an adult who received the AZD1222 COVID-19 vaccine. V is TRBV5-1 and J is TRBJ2-1, with 8 nucleotides matching TRBD2. CDR3 region: CASSLEASGYYNEQFF. CDR3 sequence (DNA): TGCGCCAGCAGCTTGGAGGCTAGCGGGTATTACAATGAGCAGTTCTTC.